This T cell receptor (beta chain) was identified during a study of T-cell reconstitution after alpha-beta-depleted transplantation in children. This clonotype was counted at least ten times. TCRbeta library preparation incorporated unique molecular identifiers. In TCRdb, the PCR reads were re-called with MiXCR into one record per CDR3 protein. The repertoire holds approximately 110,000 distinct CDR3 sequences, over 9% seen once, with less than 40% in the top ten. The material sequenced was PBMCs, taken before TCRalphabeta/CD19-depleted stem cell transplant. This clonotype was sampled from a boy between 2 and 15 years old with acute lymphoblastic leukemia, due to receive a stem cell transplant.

CDR3 protein: CASSGRPGTSGSTPTDTQYF. CDR3 nucleotides: TGTGCCAGCAGCGGGAGACCCGGGACTAGCGGGAGTACACCTACAGATACGCAGTATTTT. The rearrangement uses TRBV4-2 and TRBJ2-3, with 14 positions matching TRBD2. Trimming at V came to 5 bases and at J to 3 bases, leaving 16 bases not matched to a gene. The CDR3 is 20 amino acids. Per germline, CDR1 LGHNA and CDR2 YNFKEQ.